These T cell receptor beta chains were read from a single sample in a study of T cell repertoires in cytomegalovirus infection. TCRdb re-called the reads with MiXCR, one entry per CDR3 protein. The sample lists nearly 450,000 distinct CDR3 sequences; around 32% were seen once. Sample: PBMCs. The receptors were gathered from a human donor in good health (CMV status not recorded). Some clones in this sample may be carry-over from other donors' samples. Both conserved end residues are part of each CDR3. A D gene is named only where the DNA matches it firmly. Clone size is not always given. Where it is, it says once, few, many or a class for expanded clones.

>-|TRBV4-1|TRBD1|TRBJ1-1
TGCGCCAGCAGCCAGGGACAGGGTGAAGCTTTCTTT
CASSQGQGEAFF
>many|TRBV7-9|-|TRBJ1-1
TGTGCCAGCAGCTTAGCTAACAGGGTGGGCACTGAAGCTTTCTTT
CASSLANRVGTEAFF
>-|TRBV2|TRBD2|TRBJ2-5
TGTGCCAGCACGGGTAGCGGGGTGTTTGAGACCCAGTACTTC
CASTGSGVFETQYF
>-|TRBV6-6|-|TRBJ1-6
TGTGCCAGCAGGCAGGACAGTGCCTCACCCCTCCACTTT
CASRQDSASPLHF
>-|TRBV20-1|TRBD2|TRBJ2-5
TGCAGTGCTAGGGGGAGGGGAGGAGAGACCCAGTACTTC
CSARGRGGETQYF
>-|TRBV6-6|-|TRBJ1-4
TGTGCCAGCAAAAAAGGGGGGGCCTATAATGAAAAACTGTTTTTT
CASKKGGAYNEKLFF
>few|TRBV7-3|-|TRBJ2-2
TGTGCCAGCAGCCCCGGAGGAGGGGGAGCCGGGGAGCTGTTTTTT
CASSPGGGGAGELFF
>few|TRBV3-1|-|TRBJ1-1
TGTGCCAGCAGCCAAGATGAAGGGAGATTTGAAGCTTTCTTT
CASSQDEGRFEAFF
>-|TRBV7-8|-|TRBJ2-4
TGTGCCAGCAGCTTCGTTCGGCGGAACTGGGGGAACATTCAGTACTTC
CASSFVRRNWGNIQYF
>few|TRBV4-2|-|TRBJ2-3
TGTGCCAGCAGACTCGGCGGGGGCCACACAGATACGCAGTATTTT
CASRLGGGHTDTQYF
>-|TRBV6-1|-|TRBJ2-2
TGTGCCAGCAGTCTACGGGCTGTATCCACCGGGGAGCTGTTTTTT
CASSLRAVSTGELFF
>many|TRBV12-3/TRBV12-4|-|TRBJ1-2
TGTGCCAGCAGTCTAACGGCATCCGACTACACCTTC
CASSLTASDYTF
>-|TRBV5-4|-|TRBJ2-3
TGTGCCATTGGAACGGGGAGACAGTCCACAGATACGCAGTATTTT
CAIGTGRQSTDTQYF
>-|TRBV10-2|-|TRBJ2-1
TGCGCCACCATCAGCCTAGAGGGGGGTTGGAATGAGCAGTTCTTC
CATISLEGGWNEQFF
>many|TRBV7-2|TRBD2|TRBJ2-1
TGTGCCAGCAGCTTGGGACCAACGGGGGGGCAGTTCTTC
CASSLGPTGGQFF
>few|TRBV2|-|TRBJ1-1
TGTGCCAGCAGCGCCCTCCATGGCCGTGAAGCTTTCTTT
CASSALHGREAFF
>-|TRBV7-4|TRBD1|TRBJ2-3
TGTGCCAGCAGCCTGGGGGACAGGACTACAGATACGCAGTATTTT
CASSLGDRTTDTQYF
>-|TRBV30|-|TRBJ1-5
TGTGCCTGGAGCGGTAGGGGTCAGCTGGTGAGGAATCAGCCCCAGCATTTT
CAWSGRGQLVRNQPQHF
>few|TRBV6-6|-|TRBJ1-1
TGTGCCAGCAGTTCCCCGAGGGATCCAGGGAGGCACACTGAAGCTTTCTTT
CASSSPRDPGRHTEAFF
>many|TRBV7-2|-|TRBJ1-5
TGTGCCAGCAGCTTAGCTCCAGGGAATCAGCCCCAGCATTTT
CASSLAPGNQPQHF
>many|TRBV7-2|-|TRBJ2-3
TGTGCCAGCTCTTCGACAGGTAGCACAGATACGCAGTATTTT
CASSSTGSTDTQYF
>few|TRBV11-2|TRBD1|TRBJ1-1
TGTGCCAGCACCAAATACGAGGGGGCGCAGAGCACTGAAGCTTTCTTT
CASTKYEGAQSTEAFF
>-|TRBV5-6|-|TRBJ1-4
TGTGCCAGCAGCTCTTGGACAGACGGGACGGAAAAACTGTTTTTT
CASSSWTDGTEKLFF
>many|TRBV7-9|-|TRBJ2-5
TGCGCCAGCAGCTTGGGCAGCCAAGAGACCCAGTACTTC
CASSLGSQETQYF
>few|TRBV4-1|TRBD2|TRBJ2-5
TGCGCCAGCAGCCAAGATAGGGCGGGGGGCTTGGAGACCCAGTACTTC
CASSQDRAGGLETQYF
>-|TRBV11-2|-|TRBJ2-7
TGTGCCAGCAGCCGGCCGGGATCTCCACCCTCCGAGCAGTACTTC
CASSRPGSPPSEQYF
>-|TRBV12-3/TRBV12-4|-|TRBJ2-2
TGTGCCAGCAGTCTACTGGTCGGGTTTCTGGGGGAGCTGTTTTTT
CASSLLVGFLGELFF
>many|TRBV6-5|-|TRBJ2-3
TGTGCCAGCAGTTACTCCTTCGGCAGGACCGCTTCACCAGCCTACACAGATACGCAGTATTTT
CASSYSFGRTASPAYTDTQYF
>few|TRBV19|TRBD2|TRBJ2-7
TGTGCCAGTAGTATTTACAGCGGGGGGAACTCCTACGAGCAGTACTTC
CASSIYSGGNSYEQYF
>-|TRBV12-3/TRBV12-4|-|TRBJ2-2
TGTGCCAGCAGAATGGGCGGCGGGACCGGGGAGCTGTTTTTT
CASRMGGGTGELFF
>-|TRBV19|TRBD1|TRBJ1-5
TGTGCCAGTAGTGTGCAGACAGGGGTTCAGCCCCAGCATTTT
CASSVQTGVQPQHF
>-|TRBV19|-|TRBJ1-1
TGTGCCAGTAGTATAGTCGGGGGCGCTGAAGCTTTCTTT
CASSIVGGAEAFF